Listed below are T cell receptor beta chains from one sample, sequenced in a study of blood T cell repertoires in COVID-19. Data came from immunoSEQ multiplex PCR; TCRdb stores just in-frame clones and leaves some out. The table has about 150,000 clones, around 87% seen once; the top ten hold about 2.5%. The material sequenced was peripheral blood. The receptors here all came from a man aged 50 to 60 with active COVID-19. CDR3s include the opening cysteine and the closing phenylalanine or tryptophan. Each record gives: D gene, J gene, clone size, V gene, CDR3 DNA, CDR3 protein. D genes are given only for firm matches. Size tells how often a clone was seen (once, few, many) or the class of an expanded clone, and some rows leave it out.

D: TRBD1
J: TRBJ1-1
size: NA
V: TRBV19
DNA: TGTGCCAGTAGTGACCCCCTGGGACGGACAGGGGGGACTGAAGCTTTCTTT
CDR3: CASSDPLGRTGGTEAFF

D: NA
J: TRBJ1-6
size: NA
V: TRBV6-5
DNA: TGTGCCAGCTCCGGCGGGAATTCACCCCTCCACTTT
CDR3: CASSGGNSPLHF

D: NA
J: TRBJ2-7
size: few
V: TRBV24-1
DNA: TGTGCCACCAGTGATTTGCAGTCCTACGAGCAGTACTTC
CDR3: CATSDLQSYEQYF

D: TRBD2
J: TRBJ2-3
size: NA
V: TRBV11-3
DNA: TGTGCCAGCAGCCGGGGGGATCCTAGCACAGATACGCAGTATTTT
CDR3: CASSRGDPSTDTQYF

D: TRBD1
J: TRBJ1-1
size: NA
V: TRBV7-2
DNA: TGTGCCAGCAGATTGACAGGGGGAGGGAACACTGAAGCTTTCTTT
CDR3: CASRLTGGGNTEAFF

D: NA
J: TRBJ1-2
size: once
V: TRBV7-9
DNA: TGTGCCAGCAGCTCCAGAGGTTACCCTAACTATGGCTACACCTTC
CDR3: CASSSRGYPNYGYTF

D: NA
J: TRBJ1-6
size: NA
V: TRBV2
DNA: TGTGCCAGCAGTTCGGGAGTTTCAGCCCTCCACTTT
CDR3: CASSSGVSALHF

D: NA
J: TRBJ1-2
size: NA
V: TRBV9
DNA: TGTGCCAGCAGCGTTACCTACAGGGACCTCTATGGCTACACCTTC
CDR3: CASSVTYRDLYGYTF

D: NA
J: TRBJ2-5
size: NA
V: TRBV5-4
DNA: TGTGCCAGCAGAAACTCCGGGATCCTGTACCAAGAGACCCAGTACTTC
CDR3: CASRNSGILYQETQYF

D: TRBD1
J: TRBJ1-2
size: few
V: TRBV7-9
DNA: TGTGCCAGCAGCCTTCACACAGGACAGGCGGGGGGCTACACCTTC
CDR3: CASSLHTGQAGGYTF

D: TRBD1
J: TRBJ1-2
size: once
V: TRBV7-9
DNA: TGTGCCAGCAGCTTAGCGCTAGACAAAGCTGGGACAGACTATGGCTACACCTTC
CDR3: CASSLALDKAGTDYGYTF

D: TRBD2
J: TRBJ2-3
size: NA
V: TRBV9
DNA: TGTGCCAGCAGCGTTAGCGGGGGGTCTAGCACAGATACGCAGTATTTT
CDR3: CASSVSGGSSTDTQYF

D: NA
J: TRBJ2-1
size: NA
V: TRBV5-6
DNA: TGTGCCAGCAGCTTGGCCCTAAGCTCCTACAATGAGCAGTTCTTC
CDR3: CASSLALSSYNEQFF

D: TRBD1
J: TRBJ1-6
size: NA
V: TRBV2
DNA: TGTGCCAGCAGCGTTACAGGGGAAGGCTCACCCCTCCACTTT
CDR3: CASSVTGEGSPLHF

D: TRBD2
J: TRBJ2-1
size: NA
V: TRBV4-1
DNA: TGCGCCAGCAGCCAATCCGGGACTAATATCTATGAGCAGTTCTTC
CDR3: CASSQSGTNIYEQFF

D: TRBD1
J: TRBJ2-2
size: NA
V: TRBV2
DNA: TGTGCCAGCGAAAACCGGGACAGGGAACCCGGGGAGCTGTTTTTT
CDR3: CASENRDREPGELFF

D: NA
J: TRBJ2-5
size: NA
V: TRBV9
DNA: TGTGCCAGCAGCGTAGGGAGAAGTCAAGAGACCCAGTACTTC
CDR3: CASSVGRSQETQYF

D: NA
J: TRBJ2-7
size: NA
V: TRBV5-4
DNA: TGTGCCAGCAGCTTTCAGGGGTACGAGCAGTACTTC
CDR3: CASSFQGYEQYF

D: NA
J: TRBJ1-2
size: NA
V: TRBV20-1
DNA: TGCAGTGCCCTCGCAGCGGGGGTCCACACCTTC
CDR3: CSALAAGVHTF

D: TRBD2
J: TRBJ2-7
size: NA
V: TRBV5-5
DNA: TGTGCCAGCACCGGACTAGCGAGCTCCTACGAGCAGTACTTC
CDR3: CASTGLASSYEQYF

D: NA
J: TRBJ2-3
size: once
V: TRBV5-6
DNA: TGTGCCAGCAGTCGGAACGGGATCACAGATACGCAGTATTTT
CDR3: CASSRNGITDTQYF

D: NA
J: TRBJ1-1
size: NA
V: TRBV14
DNA: TGTGCCAGCAGCCAAGATGAGGGGAGGATTCGGACTGAAGCTTTCTTT
CDR3: CASSQDEGRIRTEAFF

D: NA
J: TRBJ1-4
size: NA
V: TRBV28
DNA: TGTGCCAGCAACAGCTTGACAGGATTTGAAAAACTGTTTTTT
CDR3: CASNSLTGFEKLFF

D: TRBD1
J: TRBJ2-7
size: NA
V: TRBV27
DNA: TGTGCCAGCAGCCGACAGGGGGTTGACTACGAGCAGTACTTC
CDR3: CASSRQGVDYEQYF